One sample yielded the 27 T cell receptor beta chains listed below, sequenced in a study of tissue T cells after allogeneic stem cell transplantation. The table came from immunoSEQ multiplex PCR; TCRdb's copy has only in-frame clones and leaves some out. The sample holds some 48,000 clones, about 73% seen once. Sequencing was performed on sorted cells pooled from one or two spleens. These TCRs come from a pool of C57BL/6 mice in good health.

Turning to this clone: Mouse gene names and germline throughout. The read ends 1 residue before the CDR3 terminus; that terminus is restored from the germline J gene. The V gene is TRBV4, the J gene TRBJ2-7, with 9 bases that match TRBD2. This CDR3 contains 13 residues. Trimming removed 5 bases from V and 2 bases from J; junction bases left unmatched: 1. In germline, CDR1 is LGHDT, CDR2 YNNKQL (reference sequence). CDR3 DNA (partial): TGTGCCAGCAGCCGACTGGGGGCCTATGAACAGTAC. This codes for CASSRLGAYEQY. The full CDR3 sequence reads CASSRLGAYEQYF.

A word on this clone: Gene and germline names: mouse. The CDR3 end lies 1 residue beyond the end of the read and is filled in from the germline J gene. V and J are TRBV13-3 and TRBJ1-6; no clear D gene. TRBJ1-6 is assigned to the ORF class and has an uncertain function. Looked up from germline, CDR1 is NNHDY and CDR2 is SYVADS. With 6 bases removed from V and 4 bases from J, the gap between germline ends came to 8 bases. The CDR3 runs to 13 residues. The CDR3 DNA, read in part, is TGTGCCAGCACTTCACAATATAATTCGCCCCTCTAC. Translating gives CASTSQYNSPLY. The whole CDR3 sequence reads CASTSQYNSPLYF.

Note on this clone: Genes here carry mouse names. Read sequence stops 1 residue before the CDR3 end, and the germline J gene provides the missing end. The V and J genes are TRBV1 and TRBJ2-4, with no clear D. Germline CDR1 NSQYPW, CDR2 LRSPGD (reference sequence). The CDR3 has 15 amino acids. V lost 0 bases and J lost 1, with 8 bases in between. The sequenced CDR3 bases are TGCACCTGCAGTGCAGATGCGGTTGGTCAAAACACCTTGTAC. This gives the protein CTCSADAVGQNTLY. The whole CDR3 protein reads CTCSADAVGQNTLYF.

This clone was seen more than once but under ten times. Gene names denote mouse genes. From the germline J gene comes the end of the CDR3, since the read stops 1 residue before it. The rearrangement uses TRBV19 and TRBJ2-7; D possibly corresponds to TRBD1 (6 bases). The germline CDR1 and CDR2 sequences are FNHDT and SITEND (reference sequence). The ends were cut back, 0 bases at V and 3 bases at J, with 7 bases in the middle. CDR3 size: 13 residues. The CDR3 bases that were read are TGTGCCAGCAGTATAGGGACAGACTATGAACAGTAC. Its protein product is CASSIGTDYEQY. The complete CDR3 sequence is CASSIGTDYEQYF.

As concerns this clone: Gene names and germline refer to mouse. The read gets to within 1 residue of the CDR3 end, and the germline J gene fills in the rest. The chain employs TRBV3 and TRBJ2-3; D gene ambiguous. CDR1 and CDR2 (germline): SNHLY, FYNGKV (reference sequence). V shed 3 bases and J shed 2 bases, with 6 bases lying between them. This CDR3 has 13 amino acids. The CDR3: CASSFLDAETLYF. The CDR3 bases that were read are TGTGCCAGCAGCTTTTTGGATGCAGAAACGCTGTAT.

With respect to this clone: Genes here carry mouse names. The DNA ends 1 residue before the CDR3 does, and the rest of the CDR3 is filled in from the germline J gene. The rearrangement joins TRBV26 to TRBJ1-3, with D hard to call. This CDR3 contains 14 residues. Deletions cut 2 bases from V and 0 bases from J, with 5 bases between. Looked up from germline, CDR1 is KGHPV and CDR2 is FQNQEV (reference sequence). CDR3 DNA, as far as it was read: TGTGCCAGCAGTCTGCCAAGTTCTGGAAATACGCTCTAT. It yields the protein CASSLPSSGNTLY. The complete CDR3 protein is CASSLPSSGNTLYF. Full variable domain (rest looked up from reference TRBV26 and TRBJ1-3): NSKVIQTPRYLVKGQGQKAKMRCIPEKGHPVVFWYQQNKNNEFKFLINFQNQEVLQQIDMTEKRFSAECPSNSPCSLEIQSSEAGDSALYLCASSLPSSGNTLYFGEGSRLIVV.

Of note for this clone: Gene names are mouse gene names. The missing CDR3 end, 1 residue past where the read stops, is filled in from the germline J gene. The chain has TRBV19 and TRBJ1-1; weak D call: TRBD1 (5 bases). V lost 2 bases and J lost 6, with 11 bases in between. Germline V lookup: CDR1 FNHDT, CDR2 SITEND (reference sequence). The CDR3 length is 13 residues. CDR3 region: CASSISGRAEVFF. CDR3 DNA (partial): TGTGCCAGCAGTATTTCAGGGAGGGCAGAAGTCTTC.

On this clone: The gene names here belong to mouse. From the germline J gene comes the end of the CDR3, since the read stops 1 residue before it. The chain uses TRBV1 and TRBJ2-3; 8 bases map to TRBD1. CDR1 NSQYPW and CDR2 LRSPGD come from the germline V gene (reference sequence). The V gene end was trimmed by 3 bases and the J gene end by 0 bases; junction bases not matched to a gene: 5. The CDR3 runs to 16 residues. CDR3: CTCSAPTGESAETLYF. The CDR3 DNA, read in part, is TGCACCTGCAGTGCCCCGACAGGGGAAAGTGCAGAAACGCTGTAT.

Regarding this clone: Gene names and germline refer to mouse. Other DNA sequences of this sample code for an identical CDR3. The CDR3 bases that were read are TGTGCAAGCAGCTTAGGTGGTCAAAACACCTTGTAC. Translation: CASSLGGQNTLY. The whole CDR3 sequence reads CASSLGGQNTLYF. The chain uses TRBV16 and TRBJ2-4, with D uncertain. The read gets to within 1 residue of the CDR3 end, and the germline J gene fills in the rest. The V gene lost 1 base and the J gene lost 1 base, with 3 bases spanning the gap. The CDR3 has 13 residues. Germline-derived CDR1 and CDR2 are SGHSA and FRNQAP.

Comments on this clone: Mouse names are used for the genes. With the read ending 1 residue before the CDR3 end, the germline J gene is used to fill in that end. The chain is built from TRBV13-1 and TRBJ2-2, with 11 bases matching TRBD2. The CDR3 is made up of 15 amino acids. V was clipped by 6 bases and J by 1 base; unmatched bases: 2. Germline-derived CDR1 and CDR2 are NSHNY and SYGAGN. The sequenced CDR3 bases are TGTGCCAGCAAGGGACTGGGGGTAAACACCGGGCAGCTCTAC. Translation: CASKGLGVNTGQLY. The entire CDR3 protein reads CASKGLGVNTGQLYF.

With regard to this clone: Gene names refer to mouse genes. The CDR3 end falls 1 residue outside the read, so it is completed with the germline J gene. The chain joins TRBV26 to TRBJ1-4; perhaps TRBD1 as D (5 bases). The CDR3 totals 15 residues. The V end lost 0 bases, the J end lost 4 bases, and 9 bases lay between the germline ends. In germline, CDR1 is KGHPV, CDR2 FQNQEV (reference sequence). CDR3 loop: CASSLSWTNNERLFF. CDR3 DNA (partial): TGTGCCAGCAGTCTGTCCTGGACAAACAACGAAAGATTATTT. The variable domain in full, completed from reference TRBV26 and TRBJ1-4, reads NSKVIQTPRYLVKGQGQKAKMRCIPEKGHPVVFWYQQNKNNEFKFLINFQNQEVLQQIDMTEKRFSAECPSNSPCSLEIQSSEAGDSALYLCASSLSWTNNERLFFGHGTKLSVL.

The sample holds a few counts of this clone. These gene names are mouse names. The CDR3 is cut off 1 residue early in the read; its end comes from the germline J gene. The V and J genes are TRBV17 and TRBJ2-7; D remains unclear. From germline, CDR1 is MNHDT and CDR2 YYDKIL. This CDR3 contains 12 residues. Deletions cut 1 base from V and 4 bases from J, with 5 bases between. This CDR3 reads CASSRGAYEQYF. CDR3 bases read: TGTGCTAGCAGTAGAGGGGCTTATGAACAGTAC. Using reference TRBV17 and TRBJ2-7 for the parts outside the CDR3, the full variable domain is DTTVKQNPRYKLARVGKPVNLICSQTMNHDTMYWYQKKPNQAPKLLLFYYDKILNREADTFEKFQSSRPNNSFCSLYIGSAGLEYSAMYLCASSRGAYEQYFGPGTRLTVL.

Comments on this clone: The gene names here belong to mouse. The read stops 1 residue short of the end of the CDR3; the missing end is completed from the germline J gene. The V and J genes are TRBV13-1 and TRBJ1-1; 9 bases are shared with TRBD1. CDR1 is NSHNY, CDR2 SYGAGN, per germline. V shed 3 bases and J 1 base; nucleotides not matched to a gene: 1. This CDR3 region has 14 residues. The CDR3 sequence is CASSGGQGNTEVFF. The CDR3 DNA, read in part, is TGTGCCAGCAGTGGGGGACAGGGGAACACAGAAGTCTTC.

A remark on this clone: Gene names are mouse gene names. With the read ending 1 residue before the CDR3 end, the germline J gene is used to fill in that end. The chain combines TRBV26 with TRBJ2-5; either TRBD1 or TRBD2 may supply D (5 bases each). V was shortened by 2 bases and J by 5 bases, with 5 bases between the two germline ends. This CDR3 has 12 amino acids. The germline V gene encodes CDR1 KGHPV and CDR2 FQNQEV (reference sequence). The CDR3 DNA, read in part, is TGTGCCAGCAGTCTGGGGGGAGACACCCAGTAC. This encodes CASSLGGDTQY. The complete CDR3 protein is CASSLGGDTQYF.

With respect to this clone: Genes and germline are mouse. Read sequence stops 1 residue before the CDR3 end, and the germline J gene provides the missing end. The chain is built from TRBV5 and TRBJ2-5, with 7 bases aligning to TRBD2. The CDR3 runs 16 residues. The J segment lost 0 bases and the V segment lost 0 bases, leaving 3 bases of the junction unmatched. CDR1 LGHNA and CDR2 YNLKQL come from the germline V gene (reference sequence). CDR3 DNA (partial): TGTGCCAGCAGCCAAGATGGGGGGATTAACCAAGACACCCAGTAC. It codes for CASSQDGGINQDTQY. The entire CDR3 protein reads CASSQDGGINQDTQYF.

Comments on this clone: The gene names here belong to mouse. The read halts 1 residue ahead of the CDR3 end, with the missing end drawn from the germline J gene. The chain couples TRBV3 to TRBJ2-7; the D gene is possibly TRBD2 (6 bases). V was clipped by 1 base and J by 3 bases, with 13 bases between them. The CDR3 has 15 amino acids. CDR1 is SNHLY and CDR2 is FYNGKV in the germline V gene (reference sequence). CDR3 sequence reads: CASSLVAGGFYEQYF. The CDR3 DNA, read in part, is TGTGCCAGCAGCTTAGTAGCCGGGGGGTTCTATGAACAGTAC.

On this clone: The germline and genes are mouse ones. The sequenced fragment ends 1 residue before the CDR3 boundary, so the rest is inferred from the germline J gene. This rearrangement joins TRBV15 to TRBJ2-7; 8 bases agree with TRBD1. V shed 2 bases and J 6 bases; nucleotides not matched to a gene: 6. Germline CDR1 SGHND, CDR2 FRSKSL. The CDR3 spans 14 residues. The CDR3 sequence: CASSLSRGQFEQYF. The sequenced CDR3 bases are TGTGCCAGCAGTTTAAGCAGGGGGCAATTTGAACAGTAC.

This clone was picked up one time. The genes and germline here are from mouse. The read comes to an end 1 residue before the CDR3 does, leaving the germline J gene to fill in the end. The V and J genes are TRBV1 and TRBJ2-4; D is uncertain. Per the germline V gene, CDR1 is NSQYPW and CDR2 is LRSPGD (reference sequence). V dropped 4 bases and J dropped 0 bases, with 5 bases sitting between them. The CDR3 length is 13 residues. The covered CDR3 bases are TGCACCTGCAGTGGGAATAGTCAAAACACCTTGTAC. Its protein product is CTCSGNSQNTLY. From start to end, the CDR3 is CTCSGNSQNTLYF.

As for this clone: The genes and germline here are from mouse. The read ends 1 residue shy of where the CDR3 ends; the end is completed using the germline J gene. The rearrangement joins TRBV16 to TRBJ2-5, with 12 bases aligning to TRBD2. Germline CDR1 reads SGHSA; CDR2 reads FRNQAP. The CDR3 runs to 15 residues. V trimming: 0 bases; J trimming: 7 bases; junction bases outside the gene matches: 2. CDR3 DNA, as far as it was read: TGTGCAAGCAGCTTAGAGACTGGGGGGGCCAACACCCAGTAC. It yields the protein CASSLETGGANTQY. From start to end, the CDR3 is CASSLETGGANTQYF.

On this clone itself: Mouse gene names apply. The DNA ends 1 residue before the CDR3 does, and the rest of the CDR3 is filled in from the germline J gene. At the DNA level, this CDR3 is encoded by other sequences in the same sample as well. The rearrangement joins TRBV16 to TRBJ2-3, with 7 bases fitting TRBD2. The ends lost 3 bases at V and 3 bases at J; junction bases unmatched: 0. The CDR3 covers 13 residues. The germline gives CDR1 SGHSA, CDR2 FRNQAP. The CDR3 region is CASSLGGAETLYF. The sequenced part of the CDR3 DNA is TGTGCAAGCAGCTTGGGGGGGGCAGAAACGCTGTAT.

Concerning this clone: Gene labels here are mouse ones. The sequenced part of the CDR3 DNA is TGTGCCAGCAGCGGAGGGGGGTCCGACTACACC. It encodes CASSGGGSDYT. The full CDR3 is CASSGGGSDYTF. The rearrangement uses TRBV3 and TRBJ1-2, with D possibly matching TRBD1 (6 bases). The DNA ends 1 residue before the CDR3 does, and the rest of the CDR3 is filled in from the germline J gene. Trimming left V 5 bases short and J 5 bases short, with 9 bases between. The CDR3 covers 12 residues. CDR1 is SNHLY and CDR2 is FYNGKV in the germline V gene (reference sequence).

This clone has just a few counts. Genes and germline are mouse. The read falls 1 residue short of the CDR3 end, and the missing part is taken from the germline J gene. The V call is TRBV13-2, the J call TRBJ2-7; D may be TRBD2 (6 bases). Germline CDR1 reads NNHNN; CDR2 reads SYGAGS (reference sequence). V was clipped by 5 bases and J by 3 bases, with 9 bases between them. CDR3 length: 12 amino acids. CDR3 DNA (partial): TGTGCCAGCGGGGGGGGATTCTATGAACAGTAC. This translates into CASGGGFYEQY. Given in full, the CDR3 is CASGGGFYEQYF.

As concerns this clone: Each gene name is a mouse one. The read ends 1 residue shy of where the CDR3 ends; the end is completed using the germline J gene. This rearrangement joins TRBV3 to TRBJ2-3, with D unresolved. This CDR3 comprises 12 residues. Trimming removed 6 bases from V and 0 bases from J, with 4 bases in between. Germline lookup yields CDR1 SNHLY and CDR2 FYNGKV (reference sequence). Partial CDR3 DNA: TGTGCCAGCAGAACTAGTGCAGAAACGCTGTAT. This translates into CASRTSAETLY. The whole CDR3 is CASRTSAETLYF.

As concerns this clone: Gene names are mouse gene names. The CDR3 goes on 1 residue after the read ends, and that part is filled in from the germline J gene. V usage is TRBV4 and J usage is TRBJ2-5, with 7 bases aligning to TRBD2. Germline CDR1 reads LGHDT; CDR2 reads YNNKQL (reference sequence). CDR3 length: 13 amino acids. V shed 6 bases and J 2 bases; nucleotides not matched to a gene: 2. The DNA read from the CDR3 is TGTGCCAGCAGACTGGGGTTCCAAGACACCCAGTAC. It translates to CASRLGFQDTQY. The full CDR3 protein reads CASRLGFQDTQYF.

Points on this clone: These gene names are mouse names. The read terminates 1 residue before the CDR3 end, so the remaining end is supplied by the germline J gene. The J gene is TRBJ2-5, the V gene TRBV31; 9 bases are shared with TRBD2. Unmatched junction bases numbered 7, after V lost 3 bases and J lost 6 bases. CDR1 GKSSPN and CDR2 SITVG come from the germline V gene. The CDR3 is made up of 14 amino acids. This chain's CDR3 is CAWRWGGIRDTQYF. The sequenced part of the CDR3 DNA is TGTGCCTGGAGGTGGGGGGGCATCAGGGACACCCAGTAC.

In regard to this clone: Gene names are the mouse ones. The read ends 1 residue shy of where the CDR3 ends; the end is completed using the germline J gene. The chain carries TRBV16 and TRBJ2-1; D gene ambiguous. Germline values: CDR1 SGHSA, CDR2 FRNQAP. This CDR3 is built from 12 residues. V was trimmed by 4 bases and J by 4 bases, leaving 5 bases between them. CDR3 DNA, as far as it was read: TGTGCAAGCAGCTCCTGGTATGCTGAGCAGTTC. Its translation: CASSSWYAEQF. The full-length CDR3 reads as CASSSWYAEQFF.

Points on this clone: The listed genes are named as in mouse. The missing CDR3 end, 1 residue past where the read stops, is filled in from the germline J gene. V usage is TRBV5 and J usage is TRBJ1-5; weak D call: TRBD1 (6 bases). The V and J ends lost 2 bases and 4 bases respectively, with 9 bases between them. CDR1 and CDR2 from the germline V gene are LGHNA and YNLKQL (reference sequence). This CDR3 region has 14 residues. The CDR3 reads CASSQLGQNQAPLF. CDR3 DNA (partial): TGTGCCAGCAGCCAATTGGGACAAAACCAGGCTCCGCTT.